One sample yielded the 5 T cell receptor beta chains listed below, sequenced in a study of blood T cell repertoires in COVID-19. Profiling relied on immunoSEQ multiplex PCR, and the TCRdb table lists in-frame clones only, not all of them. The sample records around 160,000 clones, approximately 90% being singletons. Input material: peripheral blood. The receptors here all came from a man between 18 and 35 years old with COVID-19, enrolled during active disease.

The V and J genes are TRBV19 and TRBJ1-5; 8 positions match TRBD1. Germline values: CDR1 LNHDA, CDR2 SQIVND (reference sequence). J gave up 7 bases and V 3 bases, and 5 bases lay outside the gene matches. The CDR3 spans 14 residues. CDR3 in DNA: TGTGCCAGTAGTATCCGGACAGGGAGGCAGCCCCAGCATTTT. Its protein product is CASSIRTGRQPQHF.

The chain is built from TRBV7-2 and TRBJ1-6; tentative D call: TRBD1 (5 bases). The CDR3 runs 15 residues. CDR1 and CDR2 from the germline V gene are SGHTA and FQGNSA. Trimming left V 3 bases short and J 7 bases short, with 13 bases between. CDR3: CASSFLAGLNSPLHF. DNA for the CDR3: TGTGCCAGCAGCTTTTTAGCAGGGTTGAATTCACCCCTCCACTTT.

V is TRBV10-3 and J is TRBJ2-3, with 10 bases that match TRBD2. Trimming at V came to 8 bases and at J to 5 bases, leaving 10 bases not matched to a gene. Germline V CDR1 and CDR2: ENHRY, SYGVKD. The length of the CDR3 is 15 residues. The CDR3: CAIGGSGRAQDTQYF. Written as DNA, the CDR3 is TGTGCCATCGGGGGGAGCGGGAGGGCCCAAGATACGCAGTATTTT.

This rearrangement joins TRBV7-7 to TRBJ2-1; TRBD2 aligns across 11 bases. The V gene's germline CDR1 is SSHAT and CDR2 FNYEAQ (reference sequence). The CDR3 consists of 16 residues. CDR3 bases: TGTGCTAGCGTACCACCACTAGCGGGAGTGAGCAATGAGCAGTTCTTC. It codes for CASVPPLAGVSNEQFF.

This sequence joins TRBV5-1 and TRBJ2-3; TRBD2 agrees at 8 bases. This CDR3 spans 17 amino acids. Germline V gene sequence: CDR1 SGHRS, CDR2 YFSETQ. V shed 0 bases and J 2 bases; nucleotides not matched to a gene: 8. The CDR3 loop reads CASSLEGSGSPTDTQYF. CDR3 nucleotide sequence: TGCGCCAGCAGCTTGGAGGGGAGCGGGAGCCCCACAGATACGCAGTATTTT.